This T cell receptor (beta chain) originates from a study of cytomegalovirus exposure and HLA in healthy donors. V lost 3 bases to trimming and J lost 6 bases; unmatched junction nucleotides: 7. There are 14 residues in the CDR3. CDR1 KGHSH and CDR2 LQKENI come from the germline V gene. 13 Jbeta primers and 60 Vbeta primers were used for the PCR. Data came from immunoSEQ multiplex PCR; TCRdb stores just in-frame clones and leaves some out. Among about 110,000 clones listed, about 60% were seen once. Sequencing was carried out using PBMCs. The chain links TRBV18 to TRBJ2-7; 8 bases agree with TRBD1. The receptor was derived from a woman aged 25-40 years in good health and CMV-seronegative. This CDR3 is CASSPENTGGEQYF. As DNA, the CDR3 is TGTGCCAGCTCACCGGAAAACACAGGGGGCGAGCAGTACTTC.